Below are 18 T cell receptor beta chains sequenced from a single sample in a study of cytomegalovirus exposure and HLA in healthy donors. The study ran its PCR with 60 Vbeta and 13 Jbeta primers. Some clones are missing from TCRdb's copy, which holds only in-frame ones; the method was immunoSEQ multiplex PCR. The table lists roughly 100,000 clones, 78% of them singletons. Sequencing was performed on PBMCs. The receptors derive from a woman aged 35 to 49 in good health and CMV-seronegative.

This chain joins TRBV7-2 and TRBJ2-7, with D perhaps matching TRBD2 (6 bases). From germline, CDR1 is SGHTA and CDR2 FQGNSA. Between the trimmed V and J ends, which lost 4 bases and 4 bases, there was a span of 20 bases. This CDR3 has 16 amino acids. In nucleotides, the CDR3 is TGTGCCAGCAGCTCAGTGCCGGGACTGAAAGTATACGAGCAGTACTTC. The encoded protein is CASSSVPGLKVYEQYF.

This clone was recorded many times. The V gene is TRBV4-2, the J gene TRBJ1-2; the match to TRBD1 covers 8 bases. This CDR3 is built from 14 residues. Germline CDR1 and CDR2: LGHNA and YNFKEQ. The junction had 7 bases not matched to a gene; V was cut back by 4 bases and J by 6 bases. The CDR3 DNA sequence: TGTGCCAGCAGCCCCGCAGGGGGCAGAGATGGCTACACCTTC. Protein product: CASSPAGGRDGYTF.

This rearrangement joins TRBV7-9 to TRBJ2-5; TRBD2 matches at 11 bases. Trimming at V came to 2 bases and at J to 1 base, leaving 3 bases not matched to a gene. The germline V gene has CDR1 SEHNR and CDR2 FQNEAQ (reference sequence). The CDR3 extends over 16 amino acids. Here the CDR3 reads CASSLQGTSGQETQYF. In DNA form, the CDR3 reads TGTGCCAGCAGCTTACAGGGGACTAGCGGCCAAGAGACCCAGTACTTC.

The chain uses TRBV19 and TRBJ2-1, with D possibly matching TRBD2 (5 bases). The length of the CDR3 is 13 residues. V lost 3 bases and J 3 bases, leaving 6 bases between the germline ends. Germline V CDR1 and CDR2: LNHDA, SQIVND (reference sequence). CDR3 DNA: TGTGCCAGTAGTATGGACTTCTACAATGAGCAGTTCTTC. Its translation is CASSMDFYNEQFF.

Concerning this clone itself: The junction departs from the called germline gene at one end, perhaps through a read error. This chain uses TRBV11-1 with TRBJ1-5; TRBD1 is a possible D gene (5 bases). The CDR3 runs 16 residues. CDR1 and CDR2 from the germline V gene are SGHAT and FQDESV (reference sequence). CDR3 loop: CASSIARTSRSTAQHF. In DNA, the CDR3 is TGTGCCAGCAGCATAGCCCGGACATCCCGATCAACGGCCCAGCATTTT. Supplemented by reference TRBV11-1 and TRBJ1-5, the full variable domain reads EAEVAQSPRYKITEKSQAVAFWCDPISGHATLYWYRQILGQGPELLVQFQDESVVDDSQLPKDRFSAERLKGVDSTLKIQPAELGDSAMYLCASSIARTSRSTAQHFGDGTRLSIL.

This clone was seen only once. This chain links TRBV7-6 with TRBJ1-3; D ambiguous. With 0 bases removed from V and 4 bases from J, the gap between germline ends came to 13 bases. From germline, CDR1 is SGHVS and CDR2 FNYEAQ. The CDR3 has 16 amino acids. The CDR3 here is CASSLALSSSGNTIYF. In DNA, the CDR3 is TGTGCCAGCAGCTTAGCGCTGAGCTCATCCGGAAACACCATATATTTT.

This clone was counted once. This chain connects TRBV28 to TRBJ1-1, with 7 bases lining up with TRBD1. V lost 5 bases, J lost 6 bases, and 6 bases stayed unmatched. In germline, CDR1 is MDHEN, CDR2 SYDVKM. This CDR3 has 13 residues. CDR3 in DNA: TGTGCCAGCAGTAACAGGGGCGAGGCTGAAGCTTTCTTT. This encodes CASSNRGEAEAFF.

The chain joins TRBV5-1 to TRBJ2-1; a possible D gene is TRBD2 (5 bases). V was cut by 4 bases and J by 2 bases, with 13 bases left in between. From germline, CDR1 is SGHRS and CDR2 YFSETQ. The length of the CDR3 is 15 residues. The CDR3 loop reads CASSPGLPPYNEQFF. Written as DNA, the CDR3 is TGCGCCAGCAGCCCTGGACTGCCTCCCTACAATGAGCAGTTCTTC.

The chain couples TRBV28 to TRBJ2-7; D might be TRBD1 (7 bases). CDR3 length: 15 amino acids. With 2 bases removed from V and 5 bases from J, the gap between germline ends came to 16 bases. Per the germline V gene, CDR1 is MDHEN and CDR2 is SYDVKM. CDR3 DNA: TGTGCCAGCAGTTTACGGCAGGGGGGTGTCGACGAGCAGTACTTC. Its protein is CASSLRQGGVDEQYF. Based on the CDR3 plus reference TRBV28 and TRBJ2-7, the full variable domain is DVKVTQSSRYLVKRTGEKVFLECVQDMDHENMFWYRQDPGLGLRLIYFSYDVKMKEKGDIPEGYSVSREKKERFSLILESASTNQTSMYLCASSLRQGGVDEQYFGPGTRLTVT.

CDR3 sequence reads: CASSEPKGNSGEQFF. CDR3 DNA sequence: TGCGCCAGCAGTGAGCCTAAGGGGAACAGTGGAGAGCAGTTCTTC. The chain joins TRBV10-2 to TRBJ2-1; D perhaps matches TRBD1 (5 bases). The germline gives CDR1 WSHSY, CDR2 SAAADI. Trimming removed 2 bases at V and 10 bases at J, with 18 bases between. This CDR3 has 15 residues.

The gene calls are TRBV6-1 and TRBJ2-7, with 9 bases fitting TRBD1. Germline V gene sequence: CDR1 MNHNS, CDR2 SASEGT. V dropped 10 bases and J dropped 5; count of bases not matched to a gene: 15. The CDR3 is 15 residues long. This chain's CDR3 is CATTDPRDRDHEQYF. DNA of the CDR3: TGTGCCACCACTGATCCCCGGGACAGGGACCACGAGCAGTACTTC.

The V and J genes are TRBV18 and TRBJ2-1; the D gene is possibly TRBD2 (6 bases). This CDR3 is 17 amino acids long. The germline gives CDR1 KGHSH, CDR2 LQKENI. The V gene lost 2 bases and the J gene lost 2 bases, with 16 bases spanning the gap. CDR3 in DNA: TGTGCCAGCTCACCAAAAAGGGGTAGCGGAACCTACAATGAGCAGTTCTTC. Protein sequence: CASSPKRGSGTYNEQFF.

The gene calls are TRBV7-2 and TRBJ2-7; TRBD2 agrees at 9 bases. The J segment lost 6 bases and the V segment lost 1 base, leaving 10 bases of the junction unmatched. Germline CDR1 is SGHTA and CDR2 is FQGNSA. This CDR3 is 16 amino acids long. The CDR3 sequence is CASSLDSGLASAEQYF. The CDR3 region has the DNA TGTGCCAGCAGCTTAGATTCGGGACTAGCTTCTGCCGAGCAGTACTTC.

V is TRBV28 and J is TRBJ1-2; a weak D match, TRBD1 (6 bases). Germline V lookup: CDR1 MDHEN, CDR2 SYDVKM. The CDR3 runs to 14 residues. Between the trimmed V and J ends, which lost 6 bases and 4 bases, there was a span of 15 bases. Here the CDR3 DNA reads TGTGCCAGCAGGGACGACAGGACCTCCTATGGCTACACCTTC. Its protein is CASRDDRTSYGYTF.

V usage is TRBV6-6 and J usage is TRBJ2-3; no clear D. Germline-derived CDR1 and CDR2 are MNHNY and SVGAGI (reference sequence). This CDR3 spans 15 amino acids. The germline V and J ends were trimmed by 4 bases and 0 bases, with 11 bases remaining between them. The CDR3 DNA reads TGTGCCAGCAGTTCCGGGTCTTATAGCACAGATACGCAGTATTTT. Its translation is CASSSGSYSTDTQYF.

CDR3 protein: CASSLKSGGVSYEKLFF. For the CDR3, the DNA is TGTGCCAGCAGCCTAAAGTCGGGAGGGGTTTCGTATGAAAAACTGTTTTTT. The chain joins TRBV28 to TRBJ1-4; possibly TRBD1 for D (5 bases). CDR1 is MDHEN, CDR2 SYDVKM, per germline. V was trimmed by 6 bases and J by 6 bases, leaving 23 bases between them. This CDR3 is 17 amino acids long.

The chain combines TRBV7-8 with TRBJ2-3, with 7 bases lining up with TRBD2. The CDR3 runs to 15 residues. Germline V gene sequence: CDR1 SGHVS, CDR2 FQNEAQ. The J segment lost 3 bases and the V segment lost 7 bases, leaving 10 bases of the junction unmatched. The DNA for the CDR3 is TGTGCCAGCAAAAAGCCGGGAGGTTTTACAGATACGCAGTATTTT. Protein sequence: CASKKPGGFTDTQYF.

This clone turned up a few times. This rearrangement joins TRBV5-1 to TRBJ2-7; 7 positions agree with TRBD1. Trimming took 6 bases from V and 6 from J; bases not matched to a gene: 12. CDR3 size: 14 residues. Per the germline V gene, CDR1 is SGHRS and CDR2 is YFSETQ. In DNA, the CDR3 is TGCGCCAGCACAAGACAGGGTTTTTTGTCCGAGCAGTACTTC. Translated: CASTRQGFLSEQYF.